Included here is one T cell receptor (beta chain) sequence, with context. This record comes from a study of shared clonotypes between healthy human individuals. Deletions cut 0 bases from V and 3 bases from J, with 10 bases between. This CDR3 has 15 residues. Looked up from germline, CDR1 is SGHKS and CDR2 is YYEKEE (reference sequence). The authors ran unsorted PBMC replicate PCRs on approximately 300 ng DNA, about 30,000 T cell genomes. Assay used: immunoSEQ multiplex PCR; TCRdb lists only in-frame clones, some missing. The sample has nearly 500,000 clones; less than 80% are singletons. The V and J genes are TRBV5-5 and TRBJ2-1; D gene unclear. The sequenced material came from PBMCs. The source of this sequence is a middle-aged woman in good health. Some clones in this sample may be carry-over from other donors' samples. The CDR3 sequence: CASSLDWAVYNEQFF. The CDR3, as DNA: TGTGCCAGCAGCTTGGATTGGGCTGTCTACAATGAGCAGTTCTTC.